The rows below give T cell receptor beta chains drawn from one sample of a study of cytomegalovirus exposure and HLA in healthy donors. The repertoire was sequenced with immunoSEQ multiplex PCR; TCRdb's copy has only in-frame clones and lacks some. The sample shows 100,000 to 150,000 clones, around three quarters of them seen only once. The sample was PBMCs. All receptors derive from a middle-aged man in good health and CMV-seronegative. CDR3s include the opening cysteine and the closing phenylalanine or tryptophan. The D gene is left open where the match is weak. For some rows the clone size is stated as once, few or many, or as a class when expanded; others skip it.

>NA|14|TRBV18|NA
CASSPDRGGETQYF
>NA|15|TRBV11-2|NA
CASSLVWVGSDEQFF
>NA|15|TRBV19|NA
CASKLTGLDTGELFF
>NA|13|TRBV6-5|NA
CASRYPWAGGYTF
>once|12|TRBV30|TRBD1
CAWNRGNEKLFF
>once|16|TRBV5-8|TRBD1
CASSSGTVLMNTEAFF
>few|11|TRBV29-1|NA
CSVEPGGTQYF
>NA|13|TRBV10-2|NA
CASNFASRDEQFF
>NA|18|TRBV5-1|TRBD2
CASSRSGTSGGRGETQYF
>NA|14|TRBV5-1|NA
CASSPVTGGNTIYF
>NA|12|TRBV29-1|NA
CSAGTDNYEQYF
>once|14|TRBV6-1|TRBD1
CASRLTGVGQPQHF
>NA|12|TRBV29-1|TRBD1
CSVEQGAGEQYF
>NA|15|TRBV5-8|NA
CASTSRGALIYGYTF
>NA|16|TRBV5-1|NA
CASTPTGLGSGNTIYF
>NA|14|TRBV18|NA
CASSPPSQIYEQYF
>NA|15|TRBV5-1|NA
CASSFGGRQPDTQYF
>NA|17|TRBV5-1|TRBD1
CASSLEPDRGRDTEAFF
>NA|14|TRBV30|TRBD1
CAWSPGQGAYGYTF
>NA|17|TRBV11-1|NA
CASSLAPTGTGQETQYF
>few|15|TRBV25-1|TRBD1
CASSESGTGDYEQYF
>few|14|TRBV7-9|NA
CASSLLLLNTEAFF
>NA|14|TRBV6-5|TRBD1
CASRTGDSNQPQHF
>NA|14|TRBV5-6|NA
CASSLGQPTDTQYF
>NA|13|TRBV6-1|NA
CASSEGDRRGYTF
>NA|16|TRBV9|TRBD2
CASSVLTSGSYNEQFF
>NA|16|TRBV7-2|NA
CASSRRGAEYNQPQHF
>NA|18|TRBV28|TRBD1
CASSFIRGQGKGDNEQFF
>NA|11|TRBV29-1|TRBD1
CSAGQGTEAFF
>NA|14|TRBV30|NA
CAWSEGSSNQPQHF
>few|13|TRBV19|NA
CATRGGGNQPQHF
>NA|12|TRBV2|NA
CASSQGTHEQYF
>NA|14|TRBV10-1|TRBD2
CASSVAGGINEQYF
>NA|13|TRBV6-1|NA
CASTGQWLDTQYF
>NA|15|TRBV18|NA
CASSRNRENTGELFF
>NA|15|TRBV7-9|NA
CASSEEGRGNTEAFF
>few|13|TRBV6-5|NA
CASSPVPTDTQYF
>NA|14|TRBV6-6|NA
CASSTTGDSYEQYF
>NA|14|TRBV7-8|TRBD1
CASSRGQGPYEQYF
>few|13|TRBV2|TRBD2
CASTSGRDHEQYF
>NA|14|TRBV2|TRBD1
CAIPRDSSTDTQYF
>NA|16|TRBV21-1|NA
CASGPRSAQLKETQYF
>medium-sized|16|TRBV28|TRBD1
CASSPSDGQGINEQFF
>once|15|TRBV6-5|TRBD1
CASSYSGQEAYEQYF
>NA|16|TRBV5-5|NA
CASRLGPTGDNEKLFF
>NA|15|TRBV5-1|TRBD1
CASSLAPPDRAGYTF
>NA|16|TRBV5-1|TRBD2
CASSLALGLATNEQFF
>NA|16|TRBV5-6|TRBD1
CASSLKGRGIQETQYF